One sample yielded the 19 T cell receptor beta chains listed below, sequenced in a study of T cells in localized non-small cell lung cancer. Libraries were prepared by immunoSEQ multiplex PCR; TCRdb keeps only in-frame clonotypes and omits some of them. The sample holds more than 950 clones, approximately 18% seen once. Sequences were derived from normal lung tissue next to the tumor, sampled before any cancer treatment. All receptors come from a male donor aged 60 or older with stage III lung adenocarcinoma.

V and J are TRBV6-4 and TRBJ2-1, with D perhaps being TRBD1 or TRBD2 (5 bases each). The CDR3 totals 14 residues. Germline V lookup: CDR1 MRHNA, CDR2 SNTAGT. The V end lost 2 bases, the J end lost 6 bases, and 11 bases lay between the germline ends. The CDR3 nucleotides read TGTGCCAGCAGTGACCAGGGACGGTCCAATGAGCAGTTCTTC. Translation gives CASSDQGRSNEQFF.

The genes are TRBV28 and TRBJ1-2; weak D call: TRBD1 (6 bases). Trimming took off 11 bases at V and 2 bases at J, with 15 bases between the two ends. The CDR3 loop spans 13 amino acids. The V gene's germline CDR1 is MDHEN and CDR2 SYDVKM. CDR3 in amino acids: CAVTWDMNYGYTF. The DNA of the CDR3 is TGTGCCGTTACGTGGGACATGAACTATGGCTACACCTTC.

The chain carries TRBV9 and TRBJ2-5, with a possible D match to TRBD1 (7 bases). Germline V lookup: CDR1 SGDLS, CDR2 YYNGEE. CDR3 length: 12 residues. The CDR3 region is CAGGQNQETQYF. The DNA for the CDR3 is TGTGCGGGGGGACAGAACCAAGAGACCCAGTACTTC.

This clone was detected a few times. The V and J genes are TRBV11-3 and TRBJ1-1; TRBD1 agrees at 7 bases. The CDR3 is 16 amino acids. In germline, CDR1 is SGHNT, CDR2 YENEEA. Unmatched junction bases numbered 13, after V lost 4 bases and J lost 5 bases. The CDR3, as DNA: TGTGCCAGCAGCTCTCGGCGTAGCAGGGGGATGACTGAAGCTTTCTTT. It encodes CASSSRRSRGMTEAFF.

This clone was seen only a few times. The chain carries TRBV15 and TRBJ1-1; D remains ambiguous. In germline, CDR1 is LNHNV, CDR2 YYDKDF (reference sequence). V was clipped by 0 bases and J by 6 bases, with 17 bases between them. The CDR3 totals 16 residues. This CDR3 reads CATSRDIEASRSEAFF. CDR3 nucleotides: TGTGCCACCAGCAGAGATATCGAGGCGTCGAGGTCTGAAGCTTTCTTT.

The chain uses TRBV11-3 and TRBJ1-2; no clear D gene. Germline lookup yields CDR1 SGHNT and CDR2 YENEEA. Trimming stripped 0 bases from V and 4 bases from J, with 9 bases between. This CDR3 has 14 amino acids. The DNA for the CDR3 is TGTGCCAGCAGCTTAGATTTAGGGCCCTATGGCTACACCTTC. Residues: CASSLDLGPYGYTF.

The rearrangement uses TRBV28 and TRBJ1-4, with D tentatively TRBD1 (6 bases). Trimming pared 7 bases from V and 4 bases from J, leaving 10 bases between. Germline V lookup: CDR1 MDHEN, CDR2 SYDVKM. This CDR3 contains 13 residues. The CDR3 DNA is TGTGCCAGCAAGGGACACTTTAATGAAAAACTGTTTTTT. Amino acids: CASKGHFNEKLFF.

The rearrangement joins TRBV9 to TRBJ1-5; no definite D call. V gave up 0 bases and J gave up 4 bases, with 11 bases separating them. CDR1 SGDLS and CDR2 YYNGEE come from the germline V gene. The CDR3 is 15 residues long. The CDR3 DNA reads as TGTGCCAGCAGCGTAGATGGAGGGTGGAATCAGCCCCAGCATTTT. It translates to CASSVDGGWNQPQHF.

The chain has TRBV28 and TRBJ1-5; TRBD1 agrees at 10 bases. V shed 5 bases, J shed 3 bases, and the junction held 10 bases outside the gene matches. The germline CDR1 and CDR2 sequences are MDHEN and SYDVKM. The CDR3 is 17 residues long. CDR3: CASSTRTGGRVNQPQHF. Here the CDR3 DNA reads TGTGCCAGCAGTACCCGGACAGGGGGTCGGGTCAATCAGCCCCAGCATTTT. Supplemented by reference TRBV28 and TRBJ1-5, the full variable domain reads DVKVTQSSRYLVKRTGEKVFLECVQDMDHENMFWYRQDPGLGLRLIYFSYDVKMKEKGDIPEGYSVSREKKERFSLILESASTNQTSMYLCASSTRTGGRVNQPQHFGDGTRLSIL.

This chain uses TRBV6-8 with TRBJ2-3; TRBD2 agrees at 7 bases. CDR1 is MNHGY, CDR2 SAAAGT, per germline. The CDR3 has 15 amino acids. V dropped 8 bases and J dropped 3; count of bases not matched to a gene: 11. CDR3 loop: CASVNPGLKTDTQYF. Written as DNA, the CDR3 is TGTGCCAGCGTCAATCCGGGACTAAAGACAGATACGCAGTATTTT.

V is TRBV19 and J is TRBJ2-1; 8 bases align to TRBD1. This CDR3 is 15 amino acids long. CDR1 is LNHDA, CDR2 SQIVND, per germline (reference sequence). With V trimmed by 7 bases and J by 5 bases, 10 bases remained unmatched. The CDR3 region is CASTADRVLNNEQFF. In DNA form, the CDR3 reads TGTGCCAGTACCGCGGACAGGGTCTTGAACAATGAGCAGTTCTTC.

V usage is TRBV19 and J usage is TRBJ1-1, with a possible D match to TRBD1 (5 bases). This CDR3 spans 14 amino acids. V lost 0 bases to trimming and J lost 5 bases, with 10 bases between them. The germline V gene encodes CDR1 LNHDA and CDR2 SQIVND (reference sequence). CDR3 in DNA: TGTGCCAGTAGTATAGATCGGAGGGGAACTGAAGCTTTCTTT. This sequence encodes CASSIDRRGTEAFF.

The chain recombines TRBV4-1 with TRBJ1-5; 9 bases line up with TRBD1. The V segment lost 5 bases and the J segment 5 bases; nucleotides outside the gene matches: 4. Germline V lookup: CDR1 MGHRA, CDR2 YSYEKL. This CDR3 spans 14 amino acids. CDR3 residues: CASSKRQGDQPQHF. CDR3 nucleotides: TGCGCCAGCAGCAAAAGACAGGGGGATCAGCCCCAGCATTTT.

This clone ranks as medium-sized. The CDR3 protein is CASSLGTVTYEQYF. CDR3 bases: TGTGCCAGCAGCTTAGGGACAGTCACCTACGAGCAGTACTTC. The gene calls are TRBV11-3 and TRBJ2-7, with D possibly being TRBD1 (6 bases). The V end lost 1 base, the J end lost 2 bases, and 9 bases lay between the germline ends. The CDR3 length is 14 residues. Germline V CDR1 and CDR2: SGHNT, YENEEA.

This clone turned up a few times. The chain couples TRBV6-8 to TRBJ2-5; D may correspond to TRBD1 or TRBD2 (5 bases each). Germline CDR1 is MNHGY and CDR2 is SAAAGT. CDR3 length: 15 residues. Trimming shortened V by 6 bases and J by 1 base, and 15 bases separated the two germline ends. The CDR3 reads CASSRSGTFQETQYF. For the CDR3, the DNA is TGTGCCAGCAGCCGTTCCGGGACCTTCCAAGAGACCCAGTACTTC.

The rearrangement links TRBV19 to TRBJ1-2; D not certain. The germline CDR1 and CDR2 sequences are LNHDA and SQIVND (reference sequence). The V and J ends lost 0 bases and 5 bases respectively, with 4 bases between them. The CDR3 length is 12 residues. CDR3 loop: CASSIDRYGYTF. The CDR3 region has the DNA TGTGCCAGTAGTATAGACAGATATGGCTACACCTTC.

This clone was seen only a few times. This chain connects TRBV9 to TRBJ1-1; unclear D gene. Germline V lookup: CDR1 SGDLS, CDR2 YYNGEE. The CDR3 is 14 residues long. Trimming removed 5 bases at V and 6 bases at J, with 17 bases between. The DNA of the CDR3 is TGTGCCAGCAGTGATGGACGCCCCGCGCCTGAAGCTTTCTTT. Translation: CASSDGRPAPEAFF.

This clone has a handful of counts. The chain is built from TRBV6-8 and TRBJ1-2; 10 bases fit TRBD1. Germline V lookup: CDR1 MNHGY, CDR2 SAAAGT. V was clipped by 4 bases and J by 7 bases; unmatched bases: 6. CDR3 length equals 14 residues. The CDR3 here is CASSSAGQGFGYTF. The CDR3 nucleotides are TGTGCCAGCAGTTCCGCGGGACAGGGGTTTGGCTACACCTTC.

The J gene is TRBJ2-1, the V gene TRBV19, with 10 bases lining up with TRBD1. The V gene's germline CDR1 is LNHDA and CDR2 SQIVND (reference sequence). Trimming at V came to 6 bases and at J to 8 bases, leaving 16 bases not matched to a gene. This CDR3 contains 17 residues. This chain's CDR3 is CASSLKTGQGTPHEQFF. The CDR3 bases are TGTGCCAGTAGCCTTAAGACGGGACAGGGGACCCCACATGAGCAGTTCTTC.